The rows below give T cell receptor beta chains drawn from one sample of a study of PD-L1 blockade in urothelial cancer. Sequencing used immunoSEQ multiplex PCR; TCRdb keeps in-frame clones, though not all of them. The sample has fewer than 95,000 clones, around 83% seen once; the top ten hold approximately 2.1%. Source: PBMCs, taken around atezolizumab (anti-PD-L1) treatment. These TCRs come from a man between 60 and 75 years old with urothelial cancer. The CDR3 runs from the conserved cysteine through the conserved F or W. The D gene is left open where the match is weak. Only some rows state a clone size, as once, few, many or a class for expanded clones.

14,TRBV7-2,.,TRBD2,TRBJ2-5,TGTGCCAGCAGTCATGGACTAGCACAGGAGACCCAGTACTTC,CASSHGLAQETQYF
14,TRBV7-2,.,TRBD1,TRBJ1-4,TGTGCCAGCAGCCCGGACAGGGGAAATGAAAAACTGTTTTTT,CASSPDRGNEKLFF
14,TRBV10-3,.,TRBD1,TRBJ2-5,TGTGCCAGCCGGGACAGGGTCACGGAAGAGACCCAGTACTTC,CASRDRVTEETQYF
16,TRBV5-8,.,TRBD2,TRBJ2-7,TGTGCCAGCAGCACTCACACTAGCGGCAGCTCCTACGAGCAGTACTTC,CASSTHTSGSSYEQYF
11,TRBV7-2,.,.,TRBJ1-2,TGTGCCAGCAGCTACGGGCAGGAGGAGGTCTTC,CASSYGQEEVF
15,TRBV28,.,.,TRBJ2-3,TGTGCCAGCATCTCCCGGACTTCTTTCACAGATACGCAGTATTTT,CASISRTSFTDTQYF
15,TRBV15,.,.,TRBJ1-1,TGTGCCACCAGCAGTCTTATTTCTAGGATCACTGAAGCTTTCTTT,CATSSLISRITEAFF
13,TRBV29-1,.,.,TRBJ2-5,TGCAGCGTTGAATTAGGGACCGGGGGGACCCAGTACTTC,CSVELGTGGTQYF
13,TRBV29-1,few,.,TRBJ1-1,TGCAGCGCCGCCCAGGGAATGAACACTGAAGCTTTCTTT,CSAAQGMNTEAFF
15,TRBV6-5,.,TRBD1,TRBJ1-5,TGTGCCAGCAGTAGGGACAGGGGCGGCAATCAGCCCCAGCATTTT,CASSRDRGGNQPQHF
13,TRBV11-2,.,.,TRBJ1-2,TGTGCCAGCAGCTTGGTGGAGTCGGATGGCTACACCTTC,CASSLVESDGYTF
15,TRBV2,.,TRBD1,TRBJ2-7,TGTGCCAGCAGTGGGGACAGGGGGCGCGCAAACGAGCAGTACTTC,CASSGDRGRANEQYF
14,TRBV7-9,.,.,TRBJ1-3,TGTGCCAGCAGCTTAATTAGCTCTGGAAACACCATATATTTT,CASSLISSGNTIYF
15,TRBV6-5,.,.,TRBJ1-2,TGTGCCAGCAGTTACTCCTCGGGAGGGGACTATGGCTACACCTTC,CASSYSSGGDYGYTF
14,TRBV6-6,.,TRBD1,TRBJ2-7,TGTGCCAGCAGTTACGGGACAGGGGCCCCCGGGCAGTACTTC,CASSYGTGAPGQYF
15,TRBV10-1,.,.,TRBJ2-1,TGCGCCAGCAGTGACCGCGAAGGGGCCCGGGCGGAGCAGTTCTTC,CASSDREGARAEQFF
14,TRBV4-1,.,TRBD2,TRBJ2-7,TGCGCCAGCAGCCAAGTTGGGACTAACTACGAGCAGTACTTC,CASSQVGTNYEQYF
13,TRBV28,.,TRBD1,TRBJ1-1,TGTGCCAGCAGTTTGGGACAGGGGGCTAAAGCTTTCTTT,CASSLGQGAKAFF
15,TRBV7-8,.,.,TRBJ1-3,TGTGCCAGCAGCTTAGCTTCAGGAGCGGGGGACACCATATATTTT,CASSLASGAGDTIYF
16,TRBV6-7,.,TRBD2,TRBJ2-5,TGTGCCAGCAGTTGGAGGGGACTAGCAGTTCAAGAGACCCAGTACTTC,CASSWRGLAVQETQYF
15,TRBV5-5,.,TRBD1,TRBJ1-1,TGTGCCAGCAGCCGATCAACAGGGGGGGACACTGAAGCTTTCTTT,CASSRSTGGDTEAFF
14,TRBV5-5,.,.,TRBJ2-3,TGTGCCAGCAGCTTGGGGACAGTCACAGATACGCAGTATTTT,CASSLGTVTDTQYF
15,TRBV7-3,.,TRBD1,TRBJ2-7,TGTGCCAGCAGCCTAAGCGGGACAGGGGCCTACGAGCAGTACTTC,CASSLSGTGAYEQYF
13,TRBV7-2,.,.,TRBJ1-1,TGTGCCAGCAGCTATAGGGGGAACACTGAAGCTTTCTTT,CASSYRGNTEAFF
20,TRBV15,.,TRBD2,TRBJ2-3,TGTGCCACCAGCACCCGAGGGAAGGGCAAGCGGGGGGAGATCACAGATACGCAGTATTTT,CATSTRGKGKRGEITDTQYF
14,TRBV18,.,.,TRBJ2-1,TGTGCCAGCTCACCCCGCGGGGCCACCAATGAGCAGTTCTTC,CASSPRGATNEQFF
14,TRBV11-2,.,TRBD1,TRBJ1-1,TGTGCCAGCAGCCTAACAGGGGGTGCATACGAAGCTTTCTTT,CASSLTGGAYEAFF
15,TRBV28,.,.,TRBJ1-5,TGTGCCAGCAGTTTAGGGGGGGCTGGCAATCAGCCCCAGCATTTT,CASSLGGAGNQPQHF
15,TRBV9,once,.,TRBJ2-7,TGTGCCAGCAGCGTAGGCCCGGGGGACTCCTACGAGCAGTACTTC,CASSVGPGDSYEQYF
14,TRBV9,.,TRBD2,TRBJ2-5,TGTGCCAGCAGCGTAAGGGACTACCGAGAGACCCAGTACTTC,CASSVRDYRETQYF
16,TRBV5-1,.,.,TRBJ2-2,TGCGCCAGCAGCTTGTGGACTGGGGTGGAAACCGGGGAGCTGTTTTTT,CASSLWTGVETGELFF
15,TRBV27,.,.,TRBJ1-1,TGTGCCAGCAGCCCCGCAGGGGTCATGAACACTGAAGCTTTCTTT,CASSPAGVMNTEAFF
11,TRBV12-5,.,.,TRBJ2-7,TGTGCTAGTGGTTTGCCCATCGAGCAGTACTTC,CASGLPIEQYF
15,TRBV7-9,.,TRBD1,TRBJ1-1,TGTGCCAGCAGCAATCTTCAGGGGGCGCCTACTGAAGCTTTCTTT,CASSNLQGAPTEAFF
15,TRBV2,.,TRBD1,TRBJ2-1,TGTGCCAGCAGCGAGGGACAGGGAAGATTTAATGAGCAGTTCTTC,CASSEGQGRFNEQFF
16,TRBV6-1,.,.,TRBJ1-5,TGTGCCAGCAGTGTACGGACAGTGACTAGCAATCAGCCCCAGCATTTT,CASSVRTVTSNQPQHF
17,TRBV2,.,.,TRBJ2-3,TGTGCCAGCAGCGATGAATTGTTGGCAGGAGGCGCAGATACGCAGTATTTT,CASSDELLAGGADTQYF
17,TRBV5-1,.,.,TRBJ1-4,TGCGCCAGCAGCCTCAACCTGAATACAGGATCTAATGAAAAACTGTTTTTT,CASSLNLNTGSNEKLFF
15,TRBV4-3,.,.,TRBJ1-4,TGCGCCAGCAAGAAGGATCGGGCAACTAATGAAAAACTGTTTTTT,CASKKDRATNEKLFF
12,TRBV13,.,.,TRBJ2-1,TGTGCCAGCAGCTTAGCAGGGGTCGAGCAGTTCTTC,CASSLAGVEQFF
17,TRBV4-1,few,.,TRBJ2-4,TGCGCCAGCAGCCATTACGTAGCGTCAATAGCCAAAAACATTCAGTACTTC,CASSHYVASIAKNIQYF
17,TRBV19,.,TRBD1,TRBJ1-5,TGTGCCAGTAGCAGATCGCTCGACAGGGGAGGCAATCAGCCCCAGCATTTT,CASSRSLDRGGNQPQHF
16,TRBV4-3,.,.,TRBJ1-2,TGCGCCAGCAGCCAAGATTTACAGGGAAGCATCTATGGCTACACCTTC,CASSQDLQGSIYGYTF
12,TRBV19,.,.,TRBJ2-1,TGTGCCAGTAGTATGAGCGACAATGAGCAGTTCTTC,CASSMSDNEQFF
14,TRBV28,once,.,TRBJ2-3,TGTGCCAGCAGGGGCGGGACCATCACAGATACGCAGTATTTT,CASRGGTITDTQYF
13,TRBV11-2,.,.,TRBJ2-7,TGTGCCAGCATGGGACAACGGGGACGCGTAGAGTACTTC,CASMGQRGRVEYF
14,TRBV29-1,.,TRBD2,TRBJ2-7,TGCAGCGCGCGGCTAGCGGATCGCACCTACGAGCAGTACTTC,CSARLADRTYEQYF
16,TRBV6-6,.,.,TRBJ2-2,TGTGCCAGCACCCACTACGGGGGGACAAACACCGGGGAGCTGTTTTTT,CASTHYGGTNTGELFF
14,TRBV27,.,TRBD1,TRBJ2-1,TGTGCCAGCTTGGACAGGGGGCGCAGCAATGAGCAGTTCTTC,CASLDRGRSNEQFF